Below, one TCR beta chain is given with its context. The antigen is undetermined. These data come from a study of cytomegalovirus exposure and HLA in healthy donors. Study-level information: An earlier analysis found roughly 100 million unique TCR beta sequences from about 190 million T cells.

Study results and caveats: Investigators reported about 160 TCR beta chains as tied to cytomegalovirus. In vitro testing confirmed a few CMV-associated chains as specific for CMV antigens. The study assumed roughly uniform donor sequencing depth for presence/absence analyses.

It was with 60 Vbeta and 13 Jbeta primers that the PCR ran. Only in-frame clones appear in the TCRdb table, and some are missing; sequencing was by immunoSEQ multiplex PCR. The data show around 280,000 clones, with about 90% seen just once and 2% to 3% held by the top ten. CDR1 and CDR2 from the germline V gene are MNHNS and SASEGT. The CDR3 loop spans 13 amino acids. V shed 4 bases and J 4 bases; nucleotides not matched to a gene: 4. The chain joins TRBV6-1 to TRBJ2-7, with 7 bases matching TRBD2. Sequencing was done on a sample of PBMCs. This clonotype originated in a woman between 18 and 29 years old in good health and CMV-seronegative. CDR3 DNA sequence: TGTGCCAGCAGTGCACACGGGGGGTACGAGCAGTACTTC. This translates into CASSAHGGYEQYF.